This T cell receptor (beta chain) was identified during a study of OX40 agonist ivuxolimab in advanced cancers. In the study overall: Partial responses were achieved by three patients, of whom one had hepatocellular carcinoma and two had cutaneous melanoma.

Whole-study results and caveats: Clonal expansion was seen in CD4+ and CD8+ blood T cells by week 6 at 0.1 to 3.0 mg/kg. It was also the case that some nonresponders had low normalized T-cell clonal expansion.

Clones were sequenced by immunoSEQ multiplex PCR, and TCRdb holds only the in-frame ones, with some missing. Of fewer than 80,000 clones listed, more than 65% are singletons. No patient had autoimmune disease or received systemic immunosuppression. In regard to this clone: Its antigen remains unknown.

Germline-derived CDR1 and CDR2 are ENHRY and SYGVKD. The CDR3 length is 14 residues. Trimming cost V 10 bases and J 3 bases, with 15 bases left between them. The specimen was CD4+ or CD8+ T cells sorted from blood, collected in a trial of the OX40 agonist ivuxolimab. This clonotype was obtained from an adult with an advanced solid tumor such as melanoma, head and neck, liver or kidney cancer. The rearrangement joins TRBV10-3 to TRBJ1-4, with D maybe TRBD1 (5 bases). The CDR3 loop reads CATSPGTANEKLFF. Written as DNA, the CDR3 is TGTGCCACAAGCCCCGGGACGGCTAATGAAAAACTGTTTTTT.